Each of the 5 T cell receptor beta chains below was sequenced from the same sample in a study of blood T cell repertoires in COVID-19. TCRdb keeps only in-frame clones here, not all; method: immunoSEQ multiplex PCR. The data show 95,000 to 150,000 clones, about four fifths seen once. Sequencing used peripheral blood. The receptors here all came from a man aged 30 to 39 with COVID-19, enrolled during active disease.

V and J are TRBV2 and TRBJ2-7; 7 nucleotides agree with TRBD1. CDR3 length equals 16 residues. The V gene end was trimmed by 11 bases and the J gene end by 3 bases; junction bases not matched to a gene: 19. From germline, CDR1 is SNHLY and CDR2 FYNNEI. The CDR3 bases are TGTGCCGCGGCCACCCCCCTAGACAGGGCCTACTACGAGCAGTACTTC. Amino acids: CAAATPLDRAYYEQYF.

V usage is TRBV20-1 and J usage is TRBJ2-7, with D uncertain. The V gene lost 3 bases and the J gene lost 2 bases, with 17 bases spanning the gap. The CDR3 runs to 15 residues. Germline CDR1 is DFQATT and CDR2 is SNEGSKA (reference sequence). CDR3 region: CSASSGFDLAYEQYF. As DNA, the CDR3 is TGCAGTGCTAGTTCCGGGTTCGATTTGGCCTACGAGCAGTACTTC.

The CDR3 reads CASGRDTEAFF. CDR3 nucleotides: TGTGCTAGTGGCCGTGACACTGAAGCTTTCTTT. The chain joins TRBV12-5 to TRBJ1-1; no firm D call. The CDR3 extends over 11 amino acids. The germline V gene has CDR1 LGHNT and CDR2 FRNRAP. Trimming removed 6 bases from V and 3 bases from J, with 5 bases in between.

The chain links TRBV9 to TRBJ1-3, with 9 positions matching TRBD1. The length of the CDR3 is 17 residues. Germline loops: CDR1 SGDLS, CDR2 YYNGEE. Trimming removed 1 base from V and 4 bases from J; junction bases left unmatched: 9. The CDR3 here is CASSVLRDRVEGNTIYF. DNA for the CDR3: TGTGCCAGCAGCGTACTCCGGGACAGGGTTGAAGGAAACACCATATATTTT.

The chain is built from TRBV15 and TRBJ2-1; tentatively, D is TRBD2 (6 bases). Trimming removed 5 bases at V and 4 bases at J, with 15 bases between. Germline V gives CDR1 LNHNV, CDR2 YYDKDF (reference sequence). The CDR3 consists of 15 residues. CDR3 nucleotides: TGTGCCACCAGCCTATCAGCGGAGGGTTACAATGAGCAGTTCTTC. The encoded protein is CATSLSAEGYNEQFF.